The 21 T cell receptor beta chains given below trace back to one sample, sequenced in a study of HIV-infected patients and healthy controls. One entry per CDR3 protein, called by TCRdb with MiXCR from the 5' RACE reads. The sample consists of about 63,000 distinct CDR3 sequences, approximately 15% of them appearing once. Sequencing was carried out using CD4+ T cells from blood. All receptors derive from a human donor in good health.

This chain joins TRBV7-2 and TRBJ1-2; D may be TRBD1 (5 bases). This CDR3 comprises 15 residues. Germline V gives CDR1 SGHTA, CDR2 FQGNSA. CDR3 loop: CAPGGPGSNNYGYTF. CDR3 DNA: TGTGCTCCCGGGGGACCCGGGTCCAACAACTATGGCTACACCTTC.

This clonotype was seen repeatedly, ten times or more. This chain connects TRBV19 to TRBJ2-3; D uncertain. V lost 7 bases, J lost 3 bases, and 14 bases lay in between. The CDR3 is 14 residues long. From germline, CDR1 is LNHDA and CDR2 SQIVND (reference sequence). The CDR3 spells CASTISFTTDTQYF. The DNA of the CDR3 is TGTGCCAGTACAATCAGCTTTACTACAGATACGCAGTATTTT.

This clonotype was recorded a few times. The CDR3 coding sequence is TGTGCCAGCAGCCAAGAACTAAGCAGGTCTACGGAAGCTTTCTTT. Translating it yields CASSQELSRSTEAFF. The chain uses TRBV14 and TRBJ1-1; no clear D gene. This CDR3 spans 15 amino acids. V was pared by 0 bases and J by 8 bases, with 16 bases between. Germline-derived CDR1 and CDR2 are SGHDN and FVKESK. Drawing the rest from reference TRBV14 and TRBJ1-1, the complete variable domain is EAGVTQFPSHSVIEKGQTVTLRCDPISGHDNLYWYRRVMGKEIKFLLHFVKESKQDESGMPNNRFLAERTGGTYSTLKVQPAELEDSGVYFCASSQELSRSTEAFFGQGTRLTVV.

This clonotype occurred a few times. V gene TRBV11-3 combines with J gene TRBJ2-1, with D unresolved. Germline CDR1 reads SGHNT; CDR2 reads YENEEA. Trimming removed 1 base at V and 5 bases at J, with 12 bases between. The CDR3 sequence is 15 residues long. The CDR3: CASSLVLADHNEQFF. CDR3 in DNA: TGTGCCAGCAGCTTAGTATTAGCCGACCACAATGAGCAGTTCTTC.

This chain links TRBV11-2 with TRBJ2-2; no definite D call. Germline V gene sequence: CDR1 SGHAT, CDR2 FQNNGV. V was clipped by 5 bases and J by 4 bases, with 17 bases between them. The length of the CDR3 is 16 residues. The CDR3 nucleotides are TGTGCCAGCAGCCCCAGACTCCCCCCCGGCACCGGGGAGCTGTTTTTT. It specifies CASSPRLPPGTGELFF. The full variable domain, its missing parts supplied by reference TRBV11-2 and TRBJ2-2, is EAGVAQSPRYKIIEKRQSVAFWCNPISGHATLYWYQQILGQGPKLLIQFQNNGVVDDSQLPKDRFSAERLKGVDSTLKIQPAKLEDSAVYLCASSPRLPPGTGELFFGEGSRLTVL.

This clonotype occurred a few times. The chain is built from TRBV5-1 and TRBJ2-3, with no clear D. CDR1 and CDR2 (germline): SGHRS, YFSETQ. This CDR3 is built from 14 residues. Trimming removed 4 bases at V and 0 bases at J, with 9 bases between. CDR3 sequence: CASSRDESTDTQYF. In nucleotides, the CDR3 is TGCGCCAGCAGCCGAGATGAGAGCACAGATACGCAGTATTTT. Using reference TRBV5-1 and TRBJ2-3 for the parts outside the CDR3, the full variable domain is KAGVTQTPRYLIKTRGQQVTLSCSPISGHRSVSWYQQTPGQGLQFLFEYFSETQRNKGNFPGRFSGRQFSNSRSEMNVSTLELGDSALYLCASSRDESTDTQYFGPGTRLTVL.

This clonotype was found a few times. The chain carries TRBV7-3 and TRBJ2-1; 11 bases fit TRBD2. CDR1 and CDR2 from the germline V gene are SGHTA and FQGTGA. The junction had 14 bases not matched to a gene; V was cut back by 4 bases and J by 9 bases. The CDR3 has 17 residues. For the CDR3, the DNA is TGTGCCAGCAGCTACACGGGGGGTAGCGGGAGGGCCGGTGAGCAGTTCTTC. It encodes CASSYTGGSGRAGEQFF.

The chain recombines TRBV5-6 with TRBJ1-2; D is unclear. Per the germline V gene, CDR1 is SGHDT and CDR2 is YYEEEE. The CDR3 length is 13 residues. Trimming stripped 1 base from V and 7 bases from J, with 11 bases between. The CDR3: CASSLWYLPGYTF. In nucleotides, the CDR3 is TGTGCCAGCAGCTTGTGGTATCTTCCTGGCTACACCTTC.

In this sample, this clonotype turned up many times. J is TRBJ1-2 and V is TRBV4-2; a weak D match, TRBD1 (5 bases). This CDR3 is built from 15 residues. V was clipped by 11 bases and J by 2 bases, with 21 bases between them. Germline V gives CDR1 LGHNA, CDR2 YNFKEQ. The CDR3 nucleotides read TGTGCCTCTTCCGATCGGGGGGTGAAGAACTATGGCTACACCTTC. Translation gives CASSDRGVKNYGYTF.

The sample holds a few counts of this clonotype. The chain links TRBV7-9 to TRBJ2-5; possible D gene TRBD1, 6 bases. The ends were cut back, 4 bases at V and 4 bases at J, with 10 bases in the middle. Germline V gives CDR1 SEHNR, CDR2 FQNEAQ (reference sequence). The CDR3 extends over 13 amino acids. The CDR3 coding sequence is TGTGCCAGCAGCTCAGGGGTCCCAGAGACCCAGTACTTC. It yields the protein CASSSGVPETQYF.

V is TRBV12-3 or TRBV12-4 and J is TRBJ1-2; 9 bases align to TRBD1. V dropped 1 base and J dropped 7; count of bases not matched to a gene: 4. The CDR3 covers 14 residues. This chain's CDR3 is CASSLGMDRGGYTF. As DNA, the CDR3 is TGTGCCAGCAGTTTAGGAATGGACAGGGGTGGCTACACCTTC.

This clonotype was counted ten times or more. The chain couples TRBV29-1 to TRBJ2-6; TRBD1 matches 7 bases. The junction had 4 bases not matched to a gene; V was cut back by 6 bases and J by 2 bases. CDR1 SQVTM and CDR2 ANQGSEA come from the germline V gene. CDR3 length equals 14 residues. The CDR3 is CSVGDRAGANVLTF. The CDR3, as DNA: TGCAGCGTGGGAGACAGGGCTGGGGCCAACGTCCTGACTTTC.

The genes are TRBV30 and TRBJ2-4; D ambiguous. The CDR3 contains 15 residues. From germline, CDR1 is GTSNPN and CDR2 SVGIG (reference sequence). V lost 4 bases and J lost 0, with 13 bases in between. CDR3 in amino acids: CAWTPTLIAKNIQYF. The CDR3, as DNA: TGTGCCTGGACGCCTACCTTGATAGCCAAAAACATTCAGTACTTC.

This chain uses TRBV28 with TRBJ2-3, with 8 nucleotides matching TRBD2. The CDR3 length is 20 residues. Germline-derived CDR1 and CDR2 are MDHEN and SYDVKM. V shed 8 bases and J 2 bases; nucleotides not matched to a gene: 24. The CDR3 DNA reads TGTGCCAGCGGCCCTCCCTTGTTGGAAGCGGGGGTCACCCACACAGATACGCAGTATTTT. This sequence encodes CASGPPLLEAGVTHTDTQYF.

This clonotype was seen at least ten times. The chain is built from TRBV6-5 and TRBJ1-2; no reliable D call. With 0 bases removed from V and 0 bases from J, the gap between germline ends came to 8 bases. The CDR3 is 15 residues long. The germline V gene encodes CDR1 MNHEY and CDR2 SVGAGI. CDR3 in amino acids: CASSYSSISNYGYTF. The CDR3 coding sequence is TGTGCCAGCAGTTACTCTTCCATCTCTAACTATGGCTACACCTTC.

This clonotype was seen repeatedly, ten times or more. This sequence joins TRBV2 and TRBJ1-1, with a weak D call TRBD1 (6 bases). CDR1 SNHLY and CDR2 FYNNEI come from the germline V gene. The V end was cut by 11 bases, the J end by 2 bases, with 15 bases between. The CDR3 length is 13 residues. CDR3 protein: CASLWTDNTEAFF. The CDR3, as DNA: TGTGCCTCGTTGTGGACAGACAACACTGAAGCTTTCTTT.

The chain couples TRBV19 to TRBJ2-3, with D perhaps matching TRBD1 (5 bases). This CDR3 region has 13 residues. Trimming left V 10 bases short and J 4 bases short, with 15 bases between. Germline CDR1 and CDR2: LNHDA and SQIVND (reference sequence). CDR3 bases: TGTGCCACAGGGCTGCAGGGCCCAGATACGCAGTATTTT. Its protein is CATGLQGPDTQYF.

V is TRBV12-5 and J is TRBJ2-3; 10 bases are shared with TRBD2. With 5 bases clipped from V and 4 bases from J, the junction kept 9 bases outside the gene matches. The CDR3 covers 16 residues. Germline V gives CDR1 LGHNT, CDR2 FRNRAP. The CDR3 DNA reads TGTGCTAGTGGTCCCCGGGGACTAGCGATTTCAGATACGCAGTATTTT. It encodes CASGPRGLAISDTQYF.

This clonotype showed up just a few times. This chain links TRBV18 with TRBJ2-3; possible D gene TRBD2, 5 bases. Trimming shortened V by 3 bases and J by 10 bases, and 14 bases separated the two germline ends. This CDR3 contains 13 residues. From germline, CDR1 is KGHSH and CDR2 LQKENI. The CDR3 bases are TGTGCCAGCTCACCTTTCGAGGGATGGTCGCAGTATTTT. Translation gives CASSPFEGWSQYF.

The rearrangement links TRBV7-9 to TRBJ2-7, with TRBD1 as a possible D gene (7 bases). There are 14 residues in the CDR3. Germline V gene data show CDR1 as SEHNR and CDR2 as FQNEAQ (reference sequence). The V and J ends lost 6 bases and 7 bases respectively, with 19 bases between them. The CDR3 region is CASSRTGSGREQYF. In nucleotides, the CDR3 is TGTGCCAGCAGTCGGACAGGTTCTGGGAGGGAGCAGTACTTC.

This clonotype occurred many times. V is TRBV20-1 and J is TRBJ2-7; D uncertain. The germline CDR1 and CDR2 sequences are DFQATT and SNEGSKA (reference sequence). The ends were cut back, 5 bases at V and 5 bases at J, with 16 bases in the middle. CDR3 length: 13 amino acids. The CDR3 bases are TGCAGTGCTCCGGCCGTGCCCGGAAACGAGCAGTACTTC. Protein: CSAPAVPGNEQYF.